This T cell receptor (beta chain) was recovered during a study of cytomegalovirus exposure and HLA in healthy donors. Notes on the study in general: A few chains linked to CMV were shown in vitro to be specific for CMV antigens.

As concerns this clone: Antigen unknown.

The primer mix had 60 Vbeta and 13 Jbeta primers. Sequencing used immunoSEQ multiplex PCR; TCRdb keeps in-frame clones, though not all of them. The sample shows approximately 80,000 clones, and 3.8% sits with its ten largest clones. The germline V gene encodes CDR1 MDHEN and CDR2 SYDVKM. The CDR3 loop spans 14 amino acids. V was clipped by 4 bases and J by 2 bases; unmatched bases: 4. The chain recombines TRBV28 with TRBJ2-7; 8 nucleotides align to TRBD2. Sequences were obtained from PBMCs. The sequence came from a man aged 18-30 years in good health and CMV-seropositive. Here the CDR3 DNA reads TGTGCCAGCAGTTCCCCCGGGGGGGCCTACGAGCAGTACTTC. Protein sequence: CASSSPGGAYEQYF.